The T cell receptor (beta chain) under discussion was sequenced for a study of blood T cell repertoires in COVID-19. Overall study context: Material from acute and convalescent COVID-19 was sourced from the United States, Italy and Spain. The cDNA or gDNA used as material had been derived from T cells, B-cell-depleted T cells, or PBMCs.

The assay was immunoSEQ multiplex PCR, and TCRdb's table has in-frame clones only and misses some. The table lists under 200,000 clones, 88% of them singletons, with approximately 24% in the top ten. This clone has only one observation. This CDR3 is built from 15 residues. The V gene's germline CDR1 is MNHNS and CDR2 SASEGT. Germline trimming cut 0 bases from V and 4 bases from J; bases unmatched to any gene: 0. The sample comprised peripheral blood. This receptor was identified in a man in his fifties or sixties with acute or convalescent COVID-19. This chain connects TRBV6-1 to TRBJ1-3; 10 bases are a match to TRBD1. The CDR3 bases are TGTGCCAGCAGTGAAGCGGACAGGGGGGGAAACACCATATATTTT. Amino acid sequence: CASSEADRGGNTIYF.